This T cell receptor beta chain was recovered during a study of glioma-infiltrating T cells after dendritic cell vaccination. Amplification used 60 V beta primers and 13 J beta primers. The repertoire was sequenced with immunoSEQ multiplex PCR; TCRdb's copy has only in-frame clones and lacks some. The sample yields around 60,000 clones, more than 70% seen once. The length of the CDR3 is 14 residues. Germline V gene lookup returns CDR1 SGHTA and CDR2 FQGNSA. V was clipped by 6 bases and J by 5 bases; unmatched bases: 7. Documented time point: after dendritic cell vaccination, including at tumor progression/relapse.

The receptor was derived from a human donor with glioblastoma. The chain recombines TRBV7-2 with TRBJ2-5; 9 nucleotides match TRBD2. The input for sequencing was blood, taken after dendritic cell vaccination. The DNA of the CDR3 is TGTGCCAGCAGGATGCGGGGGGGCCGTGAGACCCAGTACTTC. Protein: CASRMRGGRETQYF.